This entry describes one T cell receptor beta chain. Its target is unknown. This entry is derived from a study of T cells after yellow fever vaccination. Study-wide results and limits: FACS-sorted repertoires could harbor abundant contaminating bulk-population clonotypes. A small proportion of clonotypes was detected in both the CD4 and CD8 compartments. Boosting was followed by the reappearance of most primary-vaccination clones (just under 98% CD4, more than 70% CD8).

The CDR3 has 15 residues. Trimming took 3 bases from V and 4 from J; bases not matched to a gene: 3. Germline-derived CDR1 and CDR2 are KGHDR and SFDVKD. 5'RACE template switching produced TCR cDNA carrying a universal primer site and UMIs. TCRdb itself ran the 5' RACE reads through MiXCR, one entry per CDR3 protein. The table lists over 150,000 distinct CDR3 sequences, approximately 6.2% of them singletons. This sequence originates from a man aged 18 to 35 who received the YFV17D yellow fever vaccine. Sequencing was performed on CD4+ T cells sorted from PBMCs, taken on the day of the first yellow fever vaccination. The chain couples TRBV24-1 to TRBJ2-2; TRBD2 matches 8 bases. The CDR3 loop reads CATSDPTSGTGELFF. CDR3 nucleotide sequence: TGTGCCACCAGTGATCCAACTAGCGGCACCGGGGAGCTGTTTTTT.